This T cell receptor (beta chain) was recorded in a study of blood T cell repertoires in COVID-19. CDR1 and CDR2 (germline): SGHAT, FQNNGV. The CDR3 spans 13 residues. J was trimmed by 5 bases and V by 2 bases; bases with no gene match: 0. Libraries were prepared by immunoSEQ multiplex PCR; TCRdb keeps only in-frame clonotypes and omits some of them. The table records about 210,000 clones, approximately 81% of them present only once. This clonotype originated in a woman in her forties or fifties with acute COVID-19. Sequencing was performed on PBMCs or T cells enriched from blood (not recorded which). J is TRBJ1-5 and V is TRBV11-2, with TRBD1 matching over 7 bases. CDR3 coding DNA: TGTGCCAGCAGCTTAACAGGGGATCAGCCCCAGCATTTT. Its protein product is CASSLTGDQPQHF.